The clone carrying this T cell receptor beta chain was counted between two and nine times. V was cut by 2 bases and J by 7 bases, with 14 bases left in between. The CDR3 totals 14 residues. Germline CDR1 reads KGHSH; CDR2 reads LQKENI. Produced via immunoSEQ multiplex PCR; TCRdb's table is partial and in-frame only. Among about 20,000 clones listed, approximately 45% were seen once. These data originate in a study of graft-versus-host responses after intestinal transplantation. This specimen was alloreactive CD4+ T cells from a mixed lymphocyte reaction culture, taken before intestinal transplant. The subset denotes: CFSE-low proliferating T cells sorted from approximately 6-day pre-transplant mixed lymphocyte reaction (GvH or HvG direction). V is TRBV18 and J is TRBJ1-2, with D possibly being TRBD1 (6 bases). This sequence was found in a human patient who received an intestinal transplant. The CDR3, as DNA: TGTGCCAGCTCACCATCCAGGGGAATAGGTGGCTACACCTTC. It codes for CASSPSRGIGGYTF.